The 8 T cell receptor beta chains reported below all come from one sample, sequenced in a study of T cell changes during pregnancy in multiple sclerosis. The table came from immunoSEQ multiplex PCR; TCRdb's copy has only in-frame clones and leaves some out. The sample holds about 42,000 clones; 90% to 95% are singletons and the top ten take 0.73%. The material sequenced was CD4+ T cells from peripheral blood mononuclear cells, taken before pregnancy. The source is a female donor with multiple sclerosis, enrolled in a pregnancy study.

The chain couples TRBV7-2 to TRBJ1-2; weak D call: TRBD1 (6 bases). Germline V gene data show CDR1 as SGHTA and CDR2 as FQGNSA. V shed 0 bases and J shed 5 bases, with 10 bases lying between them. This CDR3 region has 14 residues. The CDR3 region has the DNA TGTGCCAGCAGCTTAGCTCGGGGGGCGTATGGCTACACCTTC. It yields the protein CASSLARGAYGYTF.

This chain joins TRBV14 and TRBJ2-2; D is undetermined. V was cut by 5 bases and J by 4 bases, with 8 bases left in between. The CDR3 length is 13 residues. Germline CDR1 reads SGHDN; CDR2 reads FVKESK. The CDR3 here is CASSVLSTGELFF. DNA of the CDR3: TGTGCCAGCAGCGTACTTTCCACCGGGGAGCTGTTTTTT.

The chain is built from TRBV25-1 and TRBJ2-3, with 8 bases matching TRBD2. CDR1 is MGHDK, CDR2 SYGVNS, per germline. The CDR3 consists of 17 residues. Trimming at V came to 3 bases and at J to 2 bases, leaving 10 bases not matched to a gene. The chain's CDR3 is CASSDLGAGVVTDTQYF. The DNA for the CDR3 is TGTGCCAGCAGTGACCTTGGAGCGGGGGTCGTCACAGATACGCAGTATTTT.

The rearrangement joins TRBV14 to TRBJ1-6; possible D gene TRBD1, 6 bases. V dropped 0 bases and J dropped 7 bases, with 13 bases sitting between them. CDR1 SGHDN and CDR2 FVKESK come from the germline V gene. The CDR3 contains 16 residues. The DNA of the CDR3 is TGTGCCAGCAGCCAAGATCAAGGGGGACTAAATTCACCCCTCCACTTT. Residues: CASSQDQGGLNSPLHF.

The chain is built from TRBV21-1 and TRBJ2-5; TRBD1, the table's D call, was not compared with the DNA. TRBV21-1 counts as a pseudogene. This CDR3 has 15 residues. The CDR3 nucleotides read TGTGCCAGCAGCAAGGGGATGGACAGACAAGAGACCCAGTACTTC. Amino acid sequence: CASSKGMDRQETQYF.

This chain connects TRBV2 to TRBJ1-4; 9 positions match TRBD1. V trimming: 6 bases; J trimming: 4 bases; junction bases outside the gene matches: 6. This CDR3 contains 15 residues. Germline CDR1 SNHLY, CDR2 FYNNEI. In nucleotides, the CDR3 is TGTGCCAGCAGGTACAGGGGGCGCATTAATGAAAAACTGTTTTTT. It codes for CASRYRGRINEKLFF. Looking up the rest from reference TRBV2 and TRBJ1-4 gives the full variable domain: EPEVTQTPSHQVTQMGQEVILRCVPISNHLYFYWYRQILGQKVEFLVSFYNNEISEKSEIFDDQFSVERPDGSNFTLKIRSTKLEDSAMYFCASRYRGRINEKLFFGSGTQLSVL.

This chain uses TRBV6-4 with TRBJ2-3, with 12 bases lining up with TRBD2. The CDR3 covers 16 residues. V lost 3 bases to trimming and J lost 6 bases; unmatched junction nucleotides: 7. The germline V gene has CDR1 MRHNA and CDR2 SNTAGT. CDR3 sequence: CASSEASGGAADTQYF. CDR3 nucleotides: TGTGCCAGCAGTGAGGCTAGCGGGGGGGCCGCTGATACGCAGTATTTT.

The J gene is TRBJ2-7, the V gene TRBV11-1, with 7 bases that match TRBD1. CDR1 SGHAT and CDR2 FQDESV come from the germline V gene (reference sequence). The CDR3 consists of 15 residues. J gave up 0 bases and V 5 bases, and 7 bases lay outside the gene matches. CDR3 DNA: TGTGCCAGCAGCGGGACAGATTCCAGCTCCTACGAGCAGTACTTC. Translated, it gives CASSGTDSSSYEQYF.